This TCR beta chain was identified during a study of spatial heterogeneity in lung cancer. As to time point: sample taken at primary tumor resection. No cell sorting; template was whole RNA from tumor, lung tissue or PBMC. On each TCR cDNA molecule, a unique molecular identifier was present. MiXCR was run by TCRdb on the 5' RACE reads, yielding one entry per CDR3 protein. Counted here are around 12,000 distinct CDR3 sequences, around 5.4% occurring once; the ten biggest clones make up approximately 12%. Germline V CDR1 and CDR2: DFQATT, SNEGSKA (reference sequence). The CDR3 length is 14 residues. With 6 bases removed from V and 0 bases from J, the gap between germline ends came to 9 bases. Whole-study results and caveats: The study found that ubiquitous and regional expanded TCR counts tracked ubiquitous and regional nonsynonymous mutations, respectively. Coverage was estimated at around 7% of tumor T cells for alpha chains and around 12% for beta chains. Mutation tallies in tumors tracked expanded intratumoral alpha and beta TCR counts.

This clonotype was seen repeatedly, ten times or more. No antigen is known for it. As an off-target read in a library built for alpha chains, this beta chain has a frequency of little significance. The TCR was taken from a female donor with early-stage non-small cell lung cancer. The sequencing here drew on lung tumor tissue, taken at surgery. The chain combines TRBV20-1 with TRBJ1-6; D not resolved. The CDR3 coding sequence is TGCAGTGCCCCTGACCGCTCCTATAATTCACCCCTCCACTTT. This encodes CSAPDRSYNSPLHF.